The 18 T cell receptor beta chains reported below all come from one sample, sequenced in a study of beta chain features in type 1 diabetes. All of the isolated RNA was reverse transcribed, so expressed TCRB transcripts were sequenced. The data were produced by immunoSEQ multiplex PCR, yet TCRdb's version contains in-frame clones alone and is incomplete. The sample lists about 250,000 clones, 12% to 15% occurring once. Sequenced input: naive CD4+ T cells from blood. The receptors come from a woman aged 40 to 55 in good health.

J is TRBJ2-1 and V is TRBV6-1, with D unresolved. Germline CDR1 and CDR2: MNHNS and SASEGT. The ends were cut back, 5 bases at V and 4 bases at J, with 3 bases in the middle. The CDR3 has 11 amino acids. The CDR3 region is CASSQYNEQFF. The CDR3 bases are TGTGCCAGCAGTCAGTACAATGAGCAGTTCTTC.

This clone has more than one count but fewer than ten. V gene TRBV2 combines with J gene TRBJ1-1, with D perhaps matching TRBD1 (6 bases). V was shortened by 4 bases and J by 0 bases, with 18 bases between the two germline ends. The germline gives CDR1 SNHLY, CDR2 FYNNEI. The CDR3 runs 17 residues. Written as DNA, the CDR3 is TGTGCCAGCAGTGTCAACAGGGACCTCAACTTGAACACTGAAGCTTTCTTT. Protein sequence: CASSVNRDLNLNTEAFF.

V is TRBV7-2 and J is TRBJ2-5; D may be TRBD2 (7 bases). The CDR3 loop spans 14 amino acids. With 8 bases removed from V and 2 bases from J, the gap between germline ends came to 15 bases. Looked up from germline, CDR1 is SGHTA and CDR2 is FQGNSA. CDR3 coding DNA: TGTGCCAGCGGATACGGGGGGCGGCAAGAGACCCAGTACTTC. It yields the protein CASGYGGRQETQYF.

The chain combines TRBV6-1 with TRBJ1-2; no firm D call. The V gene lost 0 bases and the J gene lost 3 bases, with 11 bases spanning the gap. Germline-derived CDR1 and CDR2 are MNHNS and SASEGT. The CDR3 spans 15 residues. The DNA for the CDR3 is TGTGCCAGCAGTGAAGCGCCGACGGGGTACTATGGCTACACCTTC. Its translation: CASSEAPTGYYGYTF.

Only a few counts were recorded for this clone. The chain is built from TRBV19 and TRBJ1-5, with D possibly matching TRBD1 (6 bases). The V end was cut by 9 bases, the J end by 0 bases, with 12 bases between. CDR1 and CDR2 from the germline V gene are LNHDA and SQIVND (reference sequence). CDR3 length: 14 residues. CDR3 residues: CASTDRNSNQPQHF. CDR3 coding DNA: TGTGCCAGCACCGACAGGAATAGCAATCAGCCCCAGCATTTT. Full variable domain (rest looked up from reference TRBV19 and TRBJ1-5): DGGITQSPKYLFRKEGQNVTLSCEQNLNHDAMYWYRQDPGQGLRLIYYSQIVNDFQKGDIAEGYSVSREKKESFPLTVTSAQKNPTAFYLCASTDRNSNQPQHFGDGTRLSIL.

CDR3 amino acids: CASSPHPGRRNSPLHF. The CDR3 nucleotides are TGTGCCAGCAGTCCCCACCCAGGGAGGCGCAATTCACCCCTCCACTTT. V and J are TRBV27 and TRBJ1-6; D is possibly TRBD1 (5 bases). Per the germline V gene, CDR1 is MNHEY and CDR2 is SMNVEV (reference sequence). Between the trimmed V and J ends, which lost 5 bases and 7 bases, there was a span of 18 bases. This CDR3 comprises 16 residues.

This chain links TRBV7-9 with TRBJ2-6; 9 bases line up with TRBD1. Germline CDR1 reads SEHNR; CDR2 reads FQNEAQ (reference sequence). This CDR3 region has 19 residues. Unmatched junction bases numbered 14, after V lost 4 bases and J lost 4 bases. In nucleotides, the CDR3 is TGTGCCAGCAGCTACCGGGACAGGGAGCAGGGAGCCGGGGCCAACGTCCTGACTTTC. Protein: CASSYRDREQGAGANVLTF.

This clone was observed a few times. The CDR3 bases are TGTGCCAGCAGCTCCTCGACTGCGCAAGAGACCCAGTACTTC. Its translation is CASSSSTAQETQYF. The chain employs TRBV7-2 and TRBJ2-5; the D is unclear. Trimming shortened V by 4 bases and J by 2 bases, and 11 bases separated the two germline ends. The germline CDR1 and CDR2 sequences are SGHTA and FQGNSA. The CDR3 consists of 14 residues.

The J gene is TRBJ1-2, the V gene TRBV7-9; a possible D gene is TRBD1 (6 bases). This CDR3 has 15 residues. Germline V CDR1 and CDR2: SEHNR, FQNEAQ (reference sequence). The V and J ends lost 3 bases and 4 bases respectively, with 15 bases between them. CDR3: CASSFSTGSLYGYTF. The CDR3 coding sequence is TGTGCCAGCAGCTTTTCGACAGGATCCCTCTATGGCTACACCTTC.

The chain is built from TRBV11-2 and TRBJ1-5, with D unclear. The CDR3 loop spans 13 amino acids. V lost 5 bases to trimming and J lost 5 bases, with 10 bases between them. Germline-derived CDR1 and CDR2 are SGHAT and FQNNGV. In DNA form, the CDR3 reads TGTGCCAGCAGCCCGAGTTTGGATCAGCCCCAGCATTTT. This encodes CASSPSLDQPQHF.

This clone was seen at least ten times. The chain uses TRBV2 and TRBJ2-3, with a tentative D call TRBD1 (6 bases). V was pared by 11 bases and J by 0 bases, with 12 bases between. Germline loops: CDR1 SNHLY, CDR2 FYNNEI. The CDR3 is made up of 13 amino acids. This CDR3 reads CAGSGESTDTQYF. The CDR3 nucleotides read TGTGCCGGCTCAGGGGAGAGCACAGATACGCAGTATTTT.

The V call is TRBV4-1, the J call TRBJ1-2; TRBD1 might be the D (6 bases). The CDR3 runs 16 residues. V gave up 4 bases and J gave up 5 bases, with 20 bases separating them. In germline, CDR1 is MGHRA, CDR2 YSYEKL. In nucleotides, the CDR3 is TGCGCCAGCAGCCCCCCTGGGGGGGGCGCGGGGTATGGCTACACCTTC. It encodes CASSPPGGGAGYGYTF.

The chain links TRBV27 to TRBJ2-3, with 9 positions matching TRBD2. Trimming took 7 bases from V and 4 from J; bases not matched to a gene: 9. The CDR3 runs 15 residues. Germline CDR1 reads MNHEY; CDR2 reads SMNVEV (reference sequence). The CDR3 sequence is CASIAGGPGADTQYF. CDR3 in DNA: TGTGCCAGCATTGCGGGGGGGCCGGGGGCAGATACGCAGTATTTT.

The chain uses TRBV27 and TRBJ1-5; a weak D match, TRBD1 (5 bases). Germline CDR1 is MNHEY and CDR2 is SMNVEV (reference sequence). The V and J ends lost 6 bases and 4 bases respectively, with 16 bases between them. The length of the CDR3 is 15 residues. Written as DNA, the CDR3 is TGTGCCAGCAGGCTTTTAGGGAAGGGGAATCAGCCCCAGCATTTT. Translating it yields CASRLLGKGNQPQHF.

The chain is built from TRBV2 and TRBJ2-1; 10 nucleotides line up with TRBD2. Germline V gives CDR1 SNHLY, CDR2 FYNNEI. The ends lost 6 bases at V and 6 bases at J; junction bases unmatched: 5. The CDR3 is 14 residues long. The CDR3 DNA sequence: TGTGCCAGCAGGCTAGGACTAGCGGTCAATGAGCAGTTCTTC. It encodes CASRLGLAVNEQFF.

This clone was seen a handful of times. CDR3 protein: CASSPPRGTSSSDTQYF. The CDR3 DNA is TGTGCCAGCTCACCACCGAGGGGGACTAGCAGTTCAGATACGCAGTATTTT. The chain recombines TRBV18 with TRBJ2-3, with 9 bases identical to TRBD2. The germline CDR1 and CDR2 sequences are KGHSH and LQKENI. This CDR3 region has 17 residues. V lost 0 bases and J lost 4; bases outside the gene matches: 8.

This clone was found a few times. The CDR3 reads CASREQGGGGGEQFF. CDR3 bases: TGTGCCAGCAGGGAACAGGGAGGAGGGGGCGGTGAGCAGTTCTTC. V is TRBV2 and J is TRBJ2-1; D possibly corresponds to TRBD1 (7 bases). CDR3 length: 15 residues. Trimming took off 6 bases at V and 9 bases at J, with 21 bases between the two ends. Looked up from germline, CDR1 is SNHLY and CDR2 is FYNNEI. Based on the CDR3 plus reference TRBV2 and TRBJ2-1, the full variable domain is EPEVTQTPSHQVTQMGQEVILRCVPISNHLYFYWYRQILGQKVEFLVSFYNNEISEKSEIFDDQFSVERPDGSNFTLKIRSTKLEDSAMYFCASREQGGGGGEQFFGPGTRLTVL.

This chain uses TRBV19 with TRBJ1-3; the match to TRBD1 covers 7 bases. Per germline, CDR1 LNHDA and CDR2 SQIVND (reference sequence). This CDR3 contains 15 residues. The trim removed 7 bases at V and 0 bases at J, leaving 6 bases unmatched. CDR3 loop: CASNAAGGSGNTIYF. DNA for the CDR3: TGTGCCAGTAACGCTGCAGGGGGCTCTGGAAACACCATATATTTT.